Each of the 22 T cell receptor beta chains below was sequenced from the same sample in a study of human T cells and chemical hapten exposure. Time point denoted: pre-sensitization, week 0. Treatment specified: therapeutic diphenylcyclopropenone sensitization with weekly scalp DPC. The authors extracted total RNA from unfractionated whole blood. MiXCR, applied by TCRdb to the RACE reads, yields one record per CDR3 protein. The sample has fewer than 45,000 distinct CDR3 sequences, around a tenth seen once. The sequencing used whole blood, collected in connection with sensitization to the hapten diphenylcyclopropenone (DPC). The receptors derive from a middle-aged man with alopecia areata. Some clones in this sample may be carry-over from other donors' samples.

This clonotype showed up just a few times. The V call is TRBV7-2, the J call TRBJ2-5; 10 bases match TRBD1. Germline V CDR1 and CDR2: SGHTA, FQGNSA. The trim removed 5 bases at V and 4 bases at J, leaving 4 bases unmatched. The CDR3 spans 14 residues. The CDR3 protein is CASSPRQGAETQYF. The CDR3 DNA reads TGTGCCAGCAGCCCGCGACAGGGGGCAGAGACCCAGTACTTC. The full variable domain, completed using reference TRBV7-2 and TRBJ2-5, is GAGVSQSPSNKVTEKGKDVELRCDPISGHTALYWYRQSLGQGLEFLIYFQGNSAPDKSGLPSDRFSAERTGGSVSTLTIQRTQQEDSAVYLCASSPRQGAETQYFGPGTRLLVL.

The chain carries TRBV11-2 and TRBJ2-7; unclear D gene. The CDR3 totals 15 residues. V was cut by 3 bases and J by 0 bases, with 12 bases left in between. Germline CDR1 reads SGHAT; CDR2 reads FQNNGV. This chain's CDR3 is CASSFGPPSSYEQYF. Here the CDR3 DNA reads TGTGCCAGCAGCTTCGGACCGCCCAGCTCCTACGAGCAGTACTTC.

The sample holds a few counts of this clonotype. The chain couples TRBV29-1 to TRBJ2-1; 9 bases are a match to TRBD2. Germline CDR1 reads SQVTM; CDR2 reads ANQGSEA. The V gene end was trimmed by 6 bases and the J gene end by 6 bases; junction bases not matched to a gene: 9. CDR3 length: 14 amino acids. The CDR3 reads CSVTGLAPSNEQFF. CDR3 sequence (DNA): TGCAGCGTCACGGGACTAGCCCCTTCCAATGAGCAGTTCTTC.

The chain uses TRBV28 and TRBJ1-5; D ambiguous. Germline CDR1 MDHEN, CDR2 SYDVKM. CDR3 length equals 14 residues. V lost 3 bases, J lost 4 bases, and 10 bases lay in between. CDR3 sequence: CASSLVARNQPQHF. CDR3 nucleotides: TGTGCCAGCAGTTTGGTGGCACGGAATCAGCCCCAGCATTTT.

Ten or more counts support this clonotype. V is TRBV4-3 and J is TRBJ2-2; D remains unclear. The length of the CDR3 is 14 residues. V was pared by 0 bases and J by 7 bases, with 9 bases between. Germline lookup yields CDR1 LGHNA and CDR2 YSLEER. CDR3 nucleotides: TGCGCCAGCAGCCAAGATAGTCAGGACGGGGAGCTGTTTTTT. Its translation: CASSQDSQDGELFF.

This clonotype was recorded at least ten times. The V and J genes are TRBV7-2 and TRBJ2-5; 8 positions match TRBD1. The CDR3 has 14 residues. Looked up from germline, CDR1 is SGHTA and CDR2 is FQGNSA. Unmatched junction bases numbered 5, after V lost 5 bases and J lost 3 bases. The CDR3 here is CASSIQGGEETQYF. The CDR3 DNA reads TGTGCCAGCAGCATACAGGGGGGAGAAGAGACCCAGTACTTC. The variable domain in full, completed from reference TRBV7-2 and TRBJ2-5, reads GAGVSQSPSNKVTEKGKDVELRCDPISGHTALYWYRQSLGQGLEFLIYFQGNSAPDKSGLPSDRFSAERTGGSVSTLTIQRTQQEDSAVYLCASSIQGGEETQYFGPGTRLLVL.

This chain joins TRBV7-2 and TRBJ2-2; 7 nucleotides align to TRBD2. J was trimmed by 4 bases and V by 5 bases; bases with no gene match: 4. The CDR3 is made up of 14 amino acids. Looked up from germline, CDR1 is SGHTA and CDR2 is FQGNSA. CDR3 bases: TGTGCCAGCAGCCCCACTAGCGTCACCGGGGAGCTGTTTTTT. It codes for CASSPTSVTGELFF. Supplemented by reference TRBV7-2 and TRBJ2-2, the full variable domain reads GAGVSQSPSNKVTEKGKDVELRCDPISGHTALYWYRQSLGQGLEFLIYFQGNSAPDKSGLPSDRFSAERTGGSVSTLTIQRTQQEDSAVYLCASSPTSVTGELFFGEGSRLTVL.

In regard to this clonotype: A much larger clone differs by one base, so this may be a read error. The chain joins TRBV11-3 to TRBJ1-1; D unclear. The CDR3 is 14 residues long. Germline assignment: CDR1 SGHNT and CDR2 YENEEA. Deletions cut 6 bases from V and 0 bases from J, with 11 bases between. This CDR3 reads CASSRYSMNTEAFF. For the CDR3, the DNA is TGTGCCAGCAGTCGGTACAGCATGAACACTGAAGCTTTCTTT.

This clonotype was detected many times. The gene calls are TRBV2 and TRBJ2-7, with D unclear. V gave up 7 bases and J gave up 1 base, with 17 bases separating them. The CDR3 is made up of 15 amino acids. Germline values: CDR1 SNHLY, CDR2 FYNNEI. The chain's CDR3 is CASIRPTAGSYEQYF. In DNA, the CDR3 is TGTGCCAGCATCCGTCCCACCGCTGGATCCTACGAGCAGTACTTC. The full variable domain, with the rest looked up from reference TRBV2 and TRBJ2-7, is EPEVTQTPSHQVTQMGQEVILRCVPISNHLYFYWYRQILGQKVEFLVSFYNNEISEKSEIFDDQFSVERPDGSNFTLKIRSTKLEDSAMYFCASIRPTAGSYEQYFGPGTRLTVT.

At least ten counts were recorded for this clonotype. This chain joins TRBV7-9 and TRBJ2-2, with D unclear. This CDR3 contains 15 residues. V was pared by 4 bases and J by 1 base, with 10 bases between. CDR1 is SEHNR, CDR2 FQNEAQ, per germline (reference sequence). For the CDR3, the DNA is TGTGCCAGCAGCTGGACCGGTCGGAACACCGGGGAGCTGTTTTTT. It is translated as CASSWTGRNTGELFF.

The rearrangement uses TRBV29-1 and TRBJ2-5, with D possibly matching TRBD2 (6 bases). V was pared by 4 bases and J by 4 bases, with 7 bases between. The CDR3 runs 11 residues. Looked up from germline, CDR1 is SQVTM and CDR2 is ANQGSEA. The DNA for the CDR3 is TGCAGCGTTGTTAGCGGAGAGACCCAGTACTTC. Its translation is CSVVSGETQYF. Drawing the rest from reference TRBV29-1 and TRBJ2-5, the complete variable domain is SAVISQKPSRDICQRGTSLTIQCQVDSQVTMMFWYRQQPGQSLTLIATANQGSEATYESGFVIDKFPISRPNLTFSTLTVSNMSPEDSSIYLCSVVSGETQYFGPGTRLLVL.

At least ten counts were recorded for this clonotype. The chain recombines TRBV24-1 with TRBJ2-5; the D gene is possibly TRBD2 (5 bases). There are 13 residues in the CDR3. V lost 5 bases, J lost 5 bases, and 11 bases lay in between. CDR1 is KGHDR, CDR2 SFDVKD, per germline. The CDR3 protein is CATSAGYGETQYF. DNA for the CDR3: TGTGCCACCAGTGCGGGATACGGGGAGACCCAGTACTTC.

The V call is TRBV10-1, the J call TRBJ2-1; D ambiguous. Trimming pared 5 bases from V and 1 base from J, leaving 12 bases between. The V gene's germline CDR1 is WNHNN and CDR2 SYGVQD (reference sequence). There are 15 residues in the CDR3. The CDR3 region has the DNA TGCGCCAGCAGTACCTCCAAGAGGTCCTACAATGAGCAGTTCTTC. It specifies CASSTSKRSYNEQFF.

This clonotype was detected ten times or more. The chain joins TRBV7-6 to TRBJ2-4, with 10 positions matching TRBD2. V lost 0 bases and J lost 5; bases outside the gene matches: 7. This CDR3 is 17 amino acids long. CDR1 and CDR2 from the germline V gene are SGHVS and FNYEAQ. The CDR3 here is CASSLAPSGSWENIQYF. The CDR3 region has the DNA TGTGCCAGCAGCTTAGCGCCTAGCGGGAGTTGGGAAAACATTCAGTACTTC. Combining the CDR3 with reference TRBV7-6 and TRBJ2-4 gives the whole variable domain GAGVSQSPRYKVTKRGQDVALRCDPISGHVSLYWYRQALGQGPEFLTYFNYEAQQDKSGLPNDRFSAERPEGSISTLTIQRTEQRDSAMYRCASSLAPSGSWENIQYFGAGTRLSVL.

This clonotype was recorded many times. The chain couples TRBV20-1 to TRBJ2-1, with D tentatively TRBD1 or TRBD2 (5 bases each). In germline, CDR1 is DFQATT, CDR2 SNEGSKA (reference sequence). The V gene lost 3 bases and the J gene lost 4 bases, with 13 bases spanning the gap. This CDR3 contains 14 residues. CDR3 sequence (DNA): TGCAGTGCTAGTAAAGTGGGACCTTACAATGAGCAGTTCTTC. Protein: CSASKVGPYNEQFF.

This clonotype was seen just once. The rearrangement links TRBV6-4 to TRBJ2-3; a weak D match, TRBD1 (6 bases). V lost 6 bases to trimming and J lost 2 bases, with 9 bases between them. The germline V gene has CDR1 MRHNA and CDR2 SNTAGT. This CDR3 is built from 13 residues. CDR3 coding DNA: TGTGCCAGCAGAGGACAGATCACAGATACGCAGTATTTT. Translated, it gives CASRGQITDTQYF.

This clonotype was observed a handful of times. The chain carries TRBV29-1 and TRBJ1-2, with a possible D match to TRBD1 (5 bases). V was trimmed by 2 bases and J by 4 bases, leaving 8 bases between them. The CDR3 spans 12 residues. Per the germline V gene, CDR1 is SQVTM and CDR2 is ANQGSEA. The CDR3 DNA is TGCAGCGTTGAACGGGGCGGCTATGGCTACACCTTC. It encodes CSVERGGYGYTF. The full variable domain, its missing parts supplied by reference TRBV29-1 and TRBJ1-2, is SAVISQKPSRDICQRGTSLTIQCQVDSQVTMMFWYRQQPGQSLTLIATANQGSEATYESGFVIDKFPISRPNLTFSTLTVSNMSPEDSSIYLCSVERGGYGYTFGSGTRLTVV.

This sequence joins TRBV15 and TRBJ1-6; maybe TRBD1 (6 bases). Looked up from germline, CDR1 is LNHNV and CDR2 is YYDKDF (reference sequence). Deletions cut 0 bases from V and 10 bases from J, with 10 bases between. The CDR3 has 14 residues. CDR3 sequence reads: CATSRDAQGSPLHF. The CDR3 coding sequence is TGTGCCACCAGCAGAGATGCTCAGGGGTCACCCCTCCACTTT.

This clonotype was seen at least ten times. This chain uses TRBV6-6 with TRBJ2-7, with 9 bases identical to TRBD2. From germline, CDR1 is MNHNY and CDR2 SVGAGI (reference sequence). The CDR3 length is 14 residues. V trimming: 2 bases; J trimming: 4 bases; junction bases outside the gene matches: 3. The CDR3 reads CASSYSGRFYEQYF. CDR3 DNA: TGTGCCAGCAGTTACAGCGGGAGGTTTTACGAGCAGTACTTC.

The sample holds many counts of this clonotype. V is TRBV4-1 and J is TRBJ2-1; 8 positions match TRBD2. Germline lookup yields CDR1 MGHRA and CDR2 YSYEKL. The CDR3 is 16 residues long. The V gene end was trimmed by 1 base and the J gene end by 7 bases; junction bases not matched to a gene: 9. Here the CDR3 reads CASSQVFGTRGNEQFF. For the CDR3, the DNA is TGCGCCAGCAGCCAAGTTTTCGGGACTAGAGGTAATGAGCAGTTCTTC.

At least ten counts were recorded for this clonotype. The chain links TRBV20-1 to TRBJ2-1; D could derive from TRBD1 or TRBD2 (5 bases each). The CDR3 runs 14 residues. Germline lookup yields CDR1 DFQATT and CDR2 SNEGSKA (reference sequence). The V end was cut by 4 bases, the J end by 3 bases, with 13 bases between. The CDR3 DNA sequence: TGCAGTGCTACCGGGACGGTGGACTACAATGAGCAGTTCTTC. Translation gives CSATGTVDYNEQFF.

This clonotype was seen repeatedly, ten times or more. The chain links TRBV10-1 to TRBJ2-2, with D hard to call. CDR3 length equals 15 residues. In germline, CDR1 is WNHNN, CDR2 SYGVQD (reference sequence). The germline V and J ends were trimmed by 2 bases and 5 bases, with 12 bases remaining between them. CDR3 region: CASSEVGSLTGELFF. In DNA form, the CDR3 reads TGCGCCAGCAGTGAGGTCGGCAGTCTTACCGGGGAGCTGTTTTTT.